What follows describes a single TCR beta chain. The data stem from a study of blood T cell repertoires in COVID-19. Study information: PBMCs, B-cell-depleted T cells, or T cells were the source of the cDNA or gDNA that made up the material.

Original handling: For nucleated cells, counts were estimated from reference gene primer amplification. Clones were sequenced by immunoSEQ multiplex PCR, and TCRdb holds only the in-frame ones, with some missing. D and trimming were read from the DNA, whereas the V and J calls and clone size are those reported in that table. In the table there are approximately 150,000 clones, roughly 89% of which are singletons. Germline V CDR1 and CDR2: MDHEN, SYDVKM. V lost 2 bases, J lost 8 bases, and 17 bases lay in between. The CDR3 consists of 15 residues. The sequence came from a man aged 25 to 40 with COVID-19, enrolled during active disease. The rearrangement uses TRBV28 and TRBJ2-3; D gene uncertain. Sequenced sample: peripheral blood. The CDR3 sequence: CASSLETTTAGTQYF. DNA for the CDR3: TGTGCCAGCAGTTTAGAAACCACGACCGCAGGTACGCAGTATTTT. The full variable domain, in which reference TRBV28 and TRBJ2-3 provide the parts outside the CDR3, is DVKVTQSSRYLVKRTGEKVFLECVQDMDHENMFWYRQDPGLGLRLIYFSYDVKMKEKGDIPEGYSVSREKKERFSLILESASTNQTSMYLCASSLETTTAGTQYFGPGTRLTVL.